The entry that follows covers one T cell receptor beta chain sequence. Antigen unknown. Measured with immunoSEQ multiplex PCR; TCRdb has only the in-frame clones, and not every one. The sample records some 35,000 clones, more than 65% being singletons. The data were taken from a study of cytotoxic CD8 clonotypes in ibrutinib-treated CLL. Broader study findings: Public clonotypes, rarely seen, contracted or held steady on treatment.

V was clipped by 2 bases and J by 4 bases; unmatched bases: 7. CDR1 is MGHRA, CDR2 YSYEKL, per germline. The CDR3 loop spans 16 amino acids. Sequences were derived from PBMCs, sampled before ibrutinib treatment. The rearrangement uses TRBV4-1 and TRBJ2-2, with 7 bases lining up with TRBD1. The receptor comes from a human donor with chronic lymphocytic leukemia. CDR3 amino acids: CASSQWTGPATGELFF. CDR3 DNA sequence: TGCGCCAGCAGCCAATGGACAGGACCTGCCACCGGGGAGCTGTTTTTT.